This is a list of T cell receptor beta chains from one sample in a study of T cells in Graves' hyperthyroidism and ophthalmopathy. TCRdb ran MiXCR on the multiplex PCR reads and lists one entry per CDR3 protein. This table has around 620,000 distinct CDR3 sequences, 13% to 15% appearing once. The sample consisted of blood. Receptors were obtained from a woman younger than 30 with Graves' ophthalmopathy. Both conserved end residues are part of each CDR3.

>TRBJ2-1|TRBV6-1
CASSDPRKGVSEQFF
>TRBJ2-5|TRBV10-3
CASRPTGIHEETQYF
>TRBJ2-7|TRBV4-3
CASSQEFSGQESYEQYF
>TRBJ2-7|TRBV19
CASSARARGSYEQYF
>TRBJ1-1|TRBV7-3
CASSLEDRWTEAFF
>TRBJ2-3|TRBV9
CASSTETRAGDTQYF
>TRBJ2-1|TRBV6-2/TRBV6-3
CASSSRGGTPARNEQFF
>TRBJ2-4|TRBV6-1
CASSDWRRLKNIQYF
>TRBJ1-5|TRBV6-5
CASSYSRQVRQPQHF
>TRBJ2-7|TRBV20-1
CSAESGLYEQYF
>TRBJ2-7|TRBV7-2
CASSLAHGSYEQYF
>TRBJ2-7|TRBV5-1
CASSTGTGGAEQYF
>TRBJ2-3|TRBV6-1
CASSPVWEAGGRIDTQYF
>TRBJ2-7|TRBV7-8
CASSLELQGVHEQYF
>TRBJ2-7|TRBV29-1
CSVERGYEQYF
>TRBJ2-5|TRBV12-3/TRBV12-4
CASSSPFSPDQETQYF
>TRBJ1-2|TRBV6-5
CASSYSYGQATSYGYTF